This entry describes one T cell receptor (beta chain). Its antigen is unidentified. The data were taken from a study of shared clonotypes between healthy human individuals. General observations from the study: A small donor pool kept down the genetic and exposure-history diversity that was represented. Donor clonotype sharing was expected to depend on sequencing depth.

It was CD45RO-negative cells, positively selected for CCR7, that made up naive CD8 cells, with terminally differentiated effector memory CD45RA+ cells excluded. The donors, all of them Caucasian adults, lived in Nashville, Tennessee. An assay was performed, and its level was deep. Assay used: immunoSEQ multiplex PCR; TCRdb lists only in-frame clones, some missing. Of under 1 million clones listed, about 91% are singletons. Germline V gene sequence: CDR1 SGHNT, CDR2 YYREEE (reference sequence). The V end lost 0 bases, the J end lost 3 bases, and 9 bases lay between the germline ends. The CDR3 consists of 14 residues.

The clonotype originates from a man aged 30-40 years in good health. This rearrangement joins TRBV5-4 to TRBJ2-5; a weak D match, TRBD1 (6 bases). The sample consisted of naive CD8+ T cells sorted from blood. CDR3 DNA sequence: TGTGCCAGCAGCTTGGGATGGACAGAAGAGACCCAGTACTTC. The encoded protein is CASSLGWTEETQYF.